This T cell receptor (beta chain) was profiled in a study of OX40 agonist ivuxolimab in advanced cancers. Overall study context: Every 2 weeks, patients received ivuxolimab intravenously, dosed at 0.01 to 10 mg/kg.

Libraries were prepared by immunoSEQ multiplex PCR; TCRdb keeps only in-frame clonotypes and omits some of them. This sample has approximately 100,000 clones, with about 91% found just once. The sequence came from an adult with an advanced solid tumor such as melanoma, head and neck, liver or kidney cancer. This specimen consisted of CD4+ or CD8+ T cells sorted from blood, obtained in a trial of the OX40 agonist ivuxolimab.

The CDR3 spells CASSHASGQGSDTQYF. The CDR3 DNA reads as TGCGCCAGCAGCCATGCCTCGGGACAGGGTTCAGATACGCAGTATTTT. The rearrangement joins TRBV4-1 to TRBJ2-3, with 9 bases fitting TRBD1. This CDR3 has 16 residues. Germline CDR1 and CDR2: MGHRA and YSYEKL. Trimming removed 3 bases from V and 4 bases from J; junction bases left unmatched: 8.